Listed below are T cell receptor beta chains from one sample, sequenced in a study of blood T cell repertoires in COVID-19. Here immunoSEQ multiplex PCR was the method, and the copy in TCRdb shows in-frame clones only, minus some. Here the sample spans 250,000 to 350,000 clones, approximately 85% being singletons. Sequenced: PBMCs or T cells enriched from blood (not recorded which). The receptors derive from a woman younger than 45 who had recovered from COVID-19. The CDR3 runs from the conserved cysteine through the conserved F or W. A D gene is named only where the DNA matches it firmly. Clone sizes are given selectively: once, few, many, or a class where the clone is expanded.

CDR3: CASSLLGSGINTEAFF; DNA: TGTGCCAGCAGTTTACTAGGATCGGGTATCAACACTGAAGCTTTCTTT; J: TRBJ1-1; V: TRBV28; D: -; size: -
CDR3: CASSHTNTEAFF; DNA: TGTGCCAGCAGCCACACCAACACTGAAGCTTTCTTT; J: TRBJ1-1; V: TRBV7-9; D: -; size: -
CDR3: CASRQGYQETQYF; DNA: TGTGCCAGCAGACAGGGATACCAAGAGACCCAGTACTTC; J: TRBJ2-5; V: TRBV12-3/TRBV12-4; D: -; size: -
CDR3: CASSVGTGLSYGYTF; DNA: TGTGCCAGCAGTGTTGGGACAGGGTTATCCTATGGCTACACCTTC; J: TRBJ1-2; V: TRBV6-4; D: TRBD1; size: few
CDR3: CASTQGGEQFYGYTF; DNA: TGTGCCAGCACCCAAGGGGGGGAACAATTCTATGGCTACACCTTC; J: TRBJ1-2; V: TRBV25-1; D: -; size: -
CDR3: CAWSVSPAAFF; DNA: TGTGCCTGGAGTGTTAGCCCAGCTGCTTTCTTT; J: TRBJ1-1; V: TRBV30; D: -; size: -
CDR3: CSFLAGAVTQYF; DNA: TGCAGCTTTCTAGCGGGGGCTGTGACCCAGTACTTC; J: TRBJ2-5; V: TRBV29-1; D: TRBD2; size: -
CDR3: CASSQRTGETENTEAFF; DNA: TGCGCCAGCAGCCAGAGGACAGGGGAGACTGAGAACACTGAAGCTTTCTTT; J: TRBJ1-1; V: TRBV5-1; D: TRBD1; size: -
CDR3: CASSVGGTSGFYEQYF; DNA: TGTGCCAGCAGCGTAGGAGGGACTAGCGGATTTTACGAGCAGTACTTC; J: TRBJ2-7; V: TRBV9; D: TRBD2; size: -
CDR3: CASTGLGDTEAFF; DNA: TGTGCCAGTACAGGGCTTGGGGACACTGAAGCTTTCTTT; J: TRBJ1-1; V: TRBV19; D: -; size: few
CDR3: CASSYGVLYEQYF; DNA: TGTGCCAGCAGTTACGGAGTTCTCTACGAGCAGTACTTC; J: TRBJ2-7; V: TRBV6-6; D: -; size: -
CDR3: CASSDSGGRDIDTQYF; DNA: TGTGCCAGCAGTGACTCAGGCGGGAGAGACATAGATACGCAGTATTTT; J: TRBJ2-3; V: TRBV6-4; D: TRBD2; size: -
CDR3: CASSRDRGSNQPQHF; DNA: TGTGCCAGCAGTCGGGACAGGGGAAGCAATCAGCCCCAGCATTTT; J: TRBJ1-5; V: TRBV2; D: TRBD1; size: -
CDR3: CASSIGQGVGYGYTF; DNA: TGTGCCAGTAGTATCGGACAGGGTGTCGGATATGGCTACACCTTC; J: TRBJ1-2; V: TRBV19; D: TRBD1; size: once
CDR3: CASSLLPDTSSYNEQFF; DNA: TGTGCCAGCAGCCTACTCCCTGACACGAGCTCCTACAATGAGCAGTTCTTC; J: TRBJ2-1; V: TRBV5-6; D: -; size: -
CDR3: CASSLYYRGGQETQYF; DNA: TGTGCCAGCAGTTTATACTATAGGGGAGGTCAAGAGACCCAGTACTTC; J: TRBJ2-5; V: TRBV27; D: -; size: once
CDR3: CASSGEQLTGQGFRNEQFF; DNA: TGCGCCAGCAGTGGCGAACAACTAACGGGACAGGGATTTCGGAATGAGCAGTTCTTC; J: TRBJ2-1; V: TRBV10-1; D: TRBD1; size: -
CDR3: CASSVGAGEGMFSYEQYF; DNA: TGTGCCAGCAGCGTAGGGGCGGGAGAGGGAATGTTCTCCTACGAGCAGTACTTC; J: TRBJ2-7; V: TRBV9; D: TRBD2; size: once
CDR3: CASAGGPYEQYF; DNA: TGTGCCAGCGCAGGGGGGCCCTACGAGCAGTACTTC; J: TRBJ2-7; V: TRBV28; D: -; size: -
CDR3: CATSDRSRTGDYEQYF; DNA: TGTGCCACCAGTGATCGTTCACGGACAGGGGACTACGAGCAGTACTTC; J: TRBJ2-7; V: TRBV24-1; D: TRBD1; size: -
CDR3: CAATGGRNTIYF; DNA: TGTGCCGCAACGGGCGGGAGAAACACCATATATTTT; J: TRBJ1-3; V: TRBV2; D: -; size: many
CDR3: CASSSNYFDSSEAFF; DNA: TGTGCCAGTAGCTCAAACTATTTCGACAGCTCCGAAGCTTTCTTT; J: TRBJ1-1; V: TRBV19; D: -; size: once
CDR3: CASSQTGAFHQPQHF; DNA: TGCGCCAGCAGTCAAACAGGGGCCTTTCATCAGCCCCAGCATTTT; J: TRBJ1-5; V: TRBV5-1; D: TRBD1; size: few
CDR3: CASSFGQEVQPQHF; DNA: TGTGCCAGCAGTTTTGGGCAGGAGGTTCAGCCCCAGCATTTT; J: TRBJ1-5; V: TRBV27; D: -; size: -
CDR3: CAISAGTEAFF; DNA: TGTGCCATCAGTGCAGGGACTGAAGCTTTCTTT; J: TRBJ1-1; V: TRBV10-3; D: -; size: -
CDR3: CASSLYNEQFF; DNA: TGTGCCAGTAGCCTTTACAATGAGCAGTTCTTC; J: TRBJ2-1; V: TRBV19; D: -; size: -
CDR3: CATSDPSANYGYTF; DNA: TGTGCCACCAGTGACCCGTCTGCTAACTATGGCTACACCTTC; J: TRBJ1-2; V: TRBV24-1; D: -; size: -
CDR3: CASSIGTSGRLGEQYF; DNA: TGTGCCAGTAGTATCGGGACTAGCGGGAGGTTGGGCGAGCAGTACTTC; J: TRBJ2-7; V: TRBV19; D: TRBD2; size: -